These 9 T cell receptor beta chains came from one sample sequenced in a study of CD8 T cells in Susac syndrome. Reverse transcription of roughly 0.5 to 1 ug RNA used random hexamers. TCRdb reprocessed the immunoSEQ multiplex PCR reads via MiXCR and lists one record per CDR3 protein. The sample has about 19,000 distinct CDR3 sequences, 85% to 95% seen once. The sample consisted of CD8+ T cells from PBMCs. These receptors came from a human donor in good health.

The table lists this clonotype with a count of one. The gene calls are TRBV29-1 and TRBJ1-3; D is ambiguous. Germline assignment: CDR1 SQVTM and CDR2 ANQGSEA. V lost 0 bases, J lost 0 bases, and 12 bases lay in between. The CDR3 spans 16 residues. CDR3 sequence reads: CSVEDPGGISGNTIYF. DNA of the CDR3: TGCAGCGTTGAAGATCCCGGCGGGATCTCTGGAAACACCATATATTTT. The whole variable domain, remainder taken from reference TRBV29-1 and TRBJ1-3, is SAVISQKPSRDICQRGTSLTIQCQVDSQVTMMFWYRQQPGQSLTLIATANQGSEATYESGFVIDKFPISRPNLTFSTLTVSNMSPEDSSIYLCSVEDPGGISGNTIYFGEGSWLTVV.

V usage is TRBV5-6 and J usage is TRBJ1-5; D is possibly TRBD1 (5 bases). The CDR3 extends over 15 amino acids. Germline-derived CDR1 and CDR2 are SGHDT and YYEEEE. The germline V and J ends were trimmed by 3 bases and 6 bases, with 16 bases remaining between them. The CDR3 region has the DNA TGTGCCAGCAGCTGGACACAGGAAGAGGGTCAGCCCCAGCATTTT. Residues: CASSWTQEEGQPQHF.

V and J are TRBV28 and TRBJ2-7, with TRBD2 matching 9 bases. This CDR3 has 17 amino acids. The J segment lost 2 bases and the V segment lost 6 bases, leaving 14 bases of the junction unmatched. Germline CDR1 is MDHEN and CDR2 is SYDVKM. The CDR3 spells CASRTPLWREGTYEQYF. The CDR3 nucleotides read TGTGCCAGCAGAACGCCCCTCTGGCGGGAGGGAACCTACGAGCAGTACTTC.

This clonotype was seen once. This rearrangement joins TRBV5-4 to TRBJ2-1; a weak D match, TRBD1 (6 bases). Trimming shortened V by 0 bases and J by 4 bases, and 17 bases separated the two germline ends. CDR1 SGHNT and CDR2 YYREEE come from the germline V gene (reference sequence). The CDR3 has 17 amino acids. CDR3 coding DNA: TGTGCCAGCAGCTTGGCCGAACAGGGTGCGGGTTACAATGAGCAGTTCTTC. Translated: CASSLAEQGAGYNEQFF.

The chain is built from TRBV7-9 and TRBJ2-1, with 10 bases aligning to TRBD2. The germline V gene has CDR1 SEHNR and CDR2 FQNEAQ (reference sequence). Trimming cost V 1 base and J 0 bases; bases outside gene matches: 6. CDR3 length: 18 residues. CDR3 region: CASSLETSGYSSYNEQFF. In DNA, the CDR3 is TGTGCCAGCAGCTTAGAGACTAGCGGGTATTCCTCCTACAATGAGCAGTTCTTC.

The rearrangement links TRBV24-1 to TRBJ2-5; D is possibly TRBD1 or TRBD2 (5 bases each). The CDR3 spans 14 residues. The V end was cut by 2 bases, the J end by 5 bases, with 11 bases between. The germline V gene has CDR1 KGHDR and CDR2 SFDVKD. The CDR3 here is CATSDYGTAETQYF. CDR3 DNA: TGTGCCACCAGTGATTACGGGACCGCGGAGACCCAGTACTTC.

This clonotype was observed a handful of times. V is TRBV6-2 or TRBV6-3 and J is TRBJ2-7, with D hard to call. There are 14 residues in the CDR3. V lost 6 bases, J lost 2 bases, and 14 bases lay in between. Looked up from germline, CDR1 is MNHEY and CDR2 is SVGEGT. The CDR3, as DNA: TGTGCCAGCAGCCTATCCGCTAGTGCCTACGAGCAGTACGTC. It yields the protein CASSLSASAYEQYV.

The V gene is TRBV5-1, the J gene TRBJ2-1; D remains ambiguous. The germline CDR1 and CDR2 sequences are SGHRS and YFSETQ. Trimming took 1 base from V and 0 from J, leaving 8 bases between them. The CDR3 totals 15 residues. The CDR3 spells CASSLSLVSYNEQFF. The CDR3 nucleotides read TGCGCCAGCAGCTTGAGTCTAGTCTCCTACAATGAGCAGTTCTTC.

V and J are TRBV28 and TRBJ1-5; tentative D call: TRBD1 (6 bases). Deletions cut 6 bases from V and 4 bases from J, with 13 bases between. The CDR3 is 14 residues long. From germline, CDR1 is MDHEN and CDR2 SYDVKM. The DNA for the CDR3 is TGTGCCAGCAGGGGCCTGGGGGCTAATCAGCCCCAGCATTTT. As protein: CASRGLGANQPQHF.